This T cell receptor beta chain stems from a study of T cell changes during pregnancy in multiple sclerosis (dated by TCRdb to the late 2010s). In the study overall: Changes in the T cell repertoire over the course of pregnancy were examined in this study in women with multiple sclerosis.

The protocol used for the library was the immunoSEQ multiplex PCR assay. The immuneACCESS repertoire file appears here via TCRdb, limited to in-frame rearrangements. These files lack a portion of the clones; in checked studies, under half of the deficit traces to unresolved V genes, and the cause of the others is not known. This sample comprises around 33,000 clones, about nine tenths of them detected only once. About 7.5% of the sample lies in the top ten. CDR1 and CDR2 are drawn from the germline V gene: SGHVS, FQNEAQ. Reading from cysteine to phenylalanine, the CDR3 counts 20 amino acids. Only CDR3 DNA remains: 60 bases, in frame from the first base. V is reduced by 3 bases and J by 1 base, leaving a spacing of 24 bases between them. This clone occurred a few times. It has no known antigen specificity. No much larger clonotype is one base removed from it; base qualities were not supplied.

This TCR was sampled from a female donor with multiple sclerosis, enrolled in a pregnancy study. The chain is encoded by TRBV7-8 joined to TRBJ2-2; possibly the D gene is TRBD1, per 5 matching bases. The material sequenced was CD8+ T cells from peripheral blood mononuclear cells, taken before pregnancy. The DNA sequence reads TGTGCCAGCAGCTTCTCGCAATTCCCTGACAGAAGACGGAACACCGGGGAGCTGTTTTTT. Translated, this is CASSFSQFPDRRRNTGELFF. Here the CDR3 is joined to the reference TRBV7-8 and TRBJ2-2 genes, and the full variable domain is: GAGVSQSPRYKVAKRGQDVALRCDPISGHVSLFWYQQALGQGPEFLTYFQNEAQLDKSGLPSDRFFAERPEGSVSTLKIQRTQQEDSAVYLCASSFSQFPDRRRNTGELFFGEGSRLTVL.